This T cell receptor beta chain was recorded in a study of blood T cell repertoires in COVID-19. Overall study context: Italy, Spain and the United States were the sources of the convalescent and acute COVID-19 samples.

Allocation to cohorts depended on clinical history reported by the participants. Profiled with immunoSEQ multiplex PCR; TCRdb holds only in-frame clones, not every one. The repertoire has around 140,000 clones, about 86% of them found once; the top ten carry roughly 2.2%. This clone has more than one count but fewer than ten. CDR1 and CDR2 from the germline V gene are MDHEN and SYDVKM. Trimming removed 8 bases from V and 6 bases from J; junction bases left unmatched: 5. This CDR3 region has 13 residues. The sequenced material came from PBMCs or T cells enriched from blood (not recorded which). V and J are TRBV28 and TRBJ1-2, with TRBD1 matching over 11 bases. The receptor was derived from a man aged 40-50 years with acute COVID-19. DNA of the CDR3: TGTGCCAGCTTCCAGGGACAGGGGGATGGCTACACCTTC. Translating it yields CASFQGQGDGYTF.